This entry features one T cell receptor beta chain sequence. Its antigen is undetermined. Germline V gene data show CDR1 as SGHVS and CDR2 as FNYEAQ. With 4 bases removed from V and 0 bases from J, the gap between germline ends came to 8 bases. The CDR3 runs to 14 residues. Described time point: cycle 4 day 1 (C4D1), after around six weeks of nivolumab. Each patient relapsed following autologous stem cell transplantation, and prior brentuximab vedotin exposure differed. Thawed PBMCs were the source of CD4+ T cells, purified by magnetic negative selection. The source of the sample is a study of PD-1 blockade in classical Hodgkin lymphoma. Study overall: The nivolumab dose that patients received was 3 mg/kg, given intravenously every 2 weeks. Study outcomes and limitations: Significant TCR diversity gains by C4D1 occurred in CD4+ but not CD8+ cells. Relapsed/refractory patients reportedly had the lowest baseline TCR diversity, below newly diagnosed patients, who were below healthy donors.

The assay was immunoSEQ multiplex PCR, and TCRdb's table has in-frame clones only and misses some. The sample shows approximately 13,000 clones, approximately 91% of them seen only once. V usage is TRBV7-6 and J usage is TRBJ2-3; D unclear. The sample was CD4+ T cells from blood, taken before the fourth cycle of nivolumab. The TCR originated in a human donor with classical Hodgkin lymphoma. CDR3 amino acids: CASSSAISTDTQYF. In nucleotides, the CDR3 is TGTGCCAGCAGCTCTGCTATTAGCACAGATACGCAGTATTTT. Drawing the rest from reference TRBV7-6 and TRBJ2-3, the complete variable domain is GAGVSQSPRYKVTKRGQDVALRCDPISGHVSLYWYRQALGQGPEFLTYFNYEAQQDKSGLPNDRFSAERPEGSISTLTIQRTEQRDSAMYRCASSSAISTDTQYFGPGTRLTVL.